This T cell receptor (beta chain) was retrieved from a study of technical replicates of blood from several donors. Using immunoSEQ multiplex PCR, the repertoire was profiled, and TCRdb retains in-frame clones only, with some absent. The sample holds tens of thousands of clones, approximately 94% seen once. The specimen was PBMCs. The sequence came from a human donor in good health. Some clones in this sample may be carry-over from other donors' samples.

CDR3 residues: CASMVRAGPSSYNEQFF. The CDR3 DNA reads TGTGCCAGCATGGTGAGAGCGGGCCCGAGCTCCTACAATGAGCAGTTCTTC. The rearrangement links TRBV9 to TRBJ2-1, with D maybe TRBD2 (6 bases). Trimming took off 6 bases at V and 0 bases at J, with 19 bases between the two ends. Looked up from germline, CDR1 is SGDLS and CDR2 is YYNGEE. The CDR3 is 17 amino acids.